This T cell receptor beta chain was found in a study of blood T cell repertoires in COVID-19. Study information: Spain, Italy and the United States supplied samples that represented acute and convalescent COVID-19. T cells, B-cell-depleted T cells, or PBMCs provided the cDNA or gDNA that served as material.

In the study's own analysis: Using reference gene primer amplification, nucleated cell counts were estimated. Clones were sequenced by immunoSEQ multiplex PCR, and TCRdb holds only the in-frame ones, with some missing. V, J and clone size are those of that table, while D and trimming were read from the DNA. The sample carries approximately 90,000 clones, over 75% recorded once. Trimming at V came to 2 bases and at J to 3 bases, leaving 6 bases not matched to a gene. This CDR3 contains 17 residues. Germline V gene lookup returns CDR1 MNHEY and CDR2 SMNVEV (reference sequence). J is TRBJ2-7 and V is TRBV27; 14 nucleotides match TRBD2. This TCR derives from a man between 60 and 70 years old with acute or convalescent COVID-19. The sample taken for sequencing was peripheral blood. CDR3 amino acids: CASSLKVGLAGVYEQYF. The CDR3 DNA follows: TGTGCCAGCAGTTTAAAGGTGGGACTAGCGGGAGTCTACGAGCAGTACTTC.